The 25 T cell receptor beta chains reported below all come from one sample, sequenced in a study of T cell responses to AZD1222 COVID-19 vaccine. TCRdb's table, derived via immunoSEQ multiplex PCR, lists solely in-frame clones and lacks some. This sample has more than 60,000 clones, with roughly 90% found just once. The starting material was peripheral blood, obtained on day 0 of AZD1222 vaccination. The receptor source for this set is an adult in good health.

The CDR3 DNA follows: TGCGCCAGCAGCTTGGACGTTGGGCCCCAGCATTTT. It translates to CASSLDVGPQHF. The chain recombines TRBV5-1 with TRBJ1-5; D gene uncertain. The CDR3 totals 12 residues. Looked up from germline, CDR1 is SGHRS and CDR2 is YFSETQ. The ends were cut back, 0 bases at V and 9 bases at J, with 7 bases in the middle.

In DNA, the CDR3 is TGTGCCAGCAGTTTTACGGCCAACGTCCTGACTTTC. It encodes CASSFTANVLTF. The J gene is TRBJ2-6, the V gene TRBV28, with D unresolved. Germline CDR1 MDHEN, CDR2 SYDVKM. This CDR3 is 12 amino acids long. V was pared by 3 bases and J by 6 bases, with 3 bases between.

This clone was recorded a few times. The gene calls are TRBV4-3 and TRBJ1-3; TRBD1 aligns across 12 bases. The length of the CDR3 is 15 residues. Germline CDR1 reads LGHNA; CDR2 reads YSLEER. V trimming: 3 bases; J trimming: 8 bases; junction bases outside the gene matches: 5. The CDR3 reads CASSQGQGASDTIYF. In nucleotides, the CDR3 is TGCGCCAGCAGCCAGGGACAGGGGGCGTCGGACACCATATATTTT.

The rearrangement uses TRBV7-9 and TRBJ1-6; TRBD1 might be the D (5 bases). Between the trimmed V and J ends, which lost 5 bases and 2 bases, there was a span of 10 bases. CDR1 SEHNR and CDR2 FQNEAQ come from the germline V gene (reference sequence). CDR3 size: 15 residues. The CDR3 region is CASSPRQPYNSPLHF. The DNA of the CDR3 is TGTGCCAGCAGCCCCCGACAGCCCTATAATTCACCCCTCCACTTT.

The gene calls are TRBV14 and TRBJ1-1, with TRBD1 identical over 8 bases. Germline CDR1 and CDR2: SGHDN and FVKESK. This CDR3 contains 14 residues. The junction had 1 base not matched to a gene; V was cut back by 4 bases and J by 0 bases. CDR3 nucleotide sequence: TGTGCCAGCAGCCTGGACAGGGTGAACACTGAAGCTTTCTTT. Residues: CASSLDRVNTEAFF. Supplemented by reference TRBV14 and TRBJ1-1, the full variable domain reads EAGVTQFPSHSVIEKGQTVTLRCDPISGHDNLYWYRRVMGKEIKFLLHFVKESKQDESGMPNNRFLAERTGGTYSTLKVQPAELEDSGVYFCASSLDRVNTEAFFGQGTRLTVV.

This chain connects TRBV7-9 to TRBJ2-1, with D perhaps assigned TRBD1 or TRBD2 (5 bases each). CDR3 length: 16 amino acids. Per the germline V gene, CDR1 is SEHNR and CDR2 is FQNEAQ (reference sequence). V was trimmed by 2 bases and J by 6 bases, leaving 17 bases between them. The CDR3 sequence is CASSLFRGSMGNEQFF. The DNA of the CDR3 is TGTGCCAGCAGCTTATTCCGGGGCTCTATGGGCAATGAGCAGTTCTTC.

The chain is built from TRBV27 and TRBJ1-6; the D gene is possibly TRBD1 (5 bases). From germline, CDR1 is MNHEY and CDR2 SMNVEV (reference sequence). V lost 8 bases and J lost 3, with 8 bases in between. This CDR3 contains 13 residues. CDR3 residues: CASGGNYNSPLHF. In nucleotides, the CDR3 is TGTGCCAGCGGGGGGAACTATAATTCACCCCTCCACTTT.

This clone was recorded a few times. The chain joins TRBV6-1 to TRBJ1-2; 8 bases are a match to TRBD1. V gave up 2 bases and J gave up 1 base; unmatched junction bases: 9. Germline V CDR1 and CDR2: MNHNS, SASEGT. The length of the CDR3 is 17 residues. The chain's CDR3 is CASSERLRQGHNYGYTF. CDR3 nucleotide sequence: TGTGCCAGCAGTGAAAGACTCCGACAGGGGCATAACTATGGCTACACCTTC.

V and J are TRBV30 and TRBJ2-2; D remains ambiguous. The CDR3 spans 14 residues. V lost 2 bases to trimming and J lost 5 bases, with 12 bases between them. The germline CDR1 and CDR2 sequences are GTSNPN and SVGIG (reference sequence). CDR3 sequence (DNA): TGTGCCTGGAGTACCGTGTATCGGACCGGGGAGCTGTTTTTT. Encoded protein: CAWSTVYRTGELFF.

The chain recombines TRBV19 with TRBJ1-1; TRBD1 matches 10 bases. Germline V gene sequence: CDR1 LNHDA, CDR2 SQIVND (reference sequence). This CDR3 spans 18 amino acids. Trimming at V came to 1 base and at J to 0 bases, leaving 8 bases not matched to a gene. The CDR3 DNA reads as TGTGCCAGTAGTATAGGACGGGACAGGGGACCTATGAACACTGAAGCTTTCTTT. It specifies CASSIGRDRGPMNTEAFF.

V gene TRBV6-2 or TRBV6-3 combines with J gene TRBJ1-2; no reliable D call. Trimming stripped 6 bases from V and 0 bases from J, with 8 bases between. Germline CDR1 MNHEY, CDR2 SVGEGT. The CDR3 is 13 residues long. The chain's CDR3 is CASSPGTNYGYTF. Here the CDR3 DNA reads TGTGCCAGCAGCCCTGGGACTAACTATGGCTACACCTTC.

There are a few counts of this clone. The chain couples TRBV4-3 to TRBJ2-7; D tentatively reads TRBD1 or TRBD2 (5 bases each). CDR3 length equals 16 residues. In germline, CDR1 is LGHNA, CDR2 YSLEER. V was pared by 0 bases and J by 4 bases, with 16 bases between. Here the CDR3 reads CASSQDFRQGGYEQYF. As DNA, the CDR3 is TGCGCCAGCAGCCAAGATTTTAGGCAGGGCGGGTACGAGCAGTACTTC.

This clone was seen only once. V is TRBV18 and J is TRBJ2-2; D uncertain. Trimming cost V 5 bases and J 7 bases, with 8 bases left between them. CDR3 size: 12 residues. Per germline, CDR1 KGHSH and CDR2 LQKENI. DNA of the CDR3: TGTGCCAGCTCATCCACGGGCGGGGAGCTGTTTTTT. Translating gives CASSSTGGELFF.

This rearrangement joins TRBV27 to TRBJ1-6; D is uncertain. CDR3 length: 15 amino acids. Germline loops: CDR1 MNHEY, CDR2 SMNVEV (reference sequence). Trimming removed 5 bases at V and 10 bases at J, with 18 bases between. CDR3 sequence: CASSPQEGVWSPLHF. CDR3 DNA sequence: TGTGCCAGCAGTCCCCAGGAGGGAGTATGGTCACCCCTCCACTTT.

This chain uses TRBV2 with TRBJ1-6; no definite D call. With 5 bases removed from V and 8 bases from J, the gap between germline ends came to 7 bases. The germline CDR1 and CDR2 sequences are SNHLY and FYNNEI. The CDR3 sequence is 12 residues long. The CDR3 is CASSSGDSPLHF. CDR3 nucleotide sequence: TGTGCCAGCAGTAGTGGAGATTCACCCCTCCACTTT.

This clone was found once. The V call is TRBV19, the J call TRBJ1-4; TRBD1 agrees at 7 bases. V shed 2 bases, J shed 8 bases, and the junction held 14 bases outside the gene matches. CDR1 is LNHDA and CDR2 is SQIVND in the germline V gene (reference sequence). The CDR3 consists of 17 residues. CDR3: CASSIRPTGAAGEKLFF. The CDR3 DNA reads as TGTGCCAGTAGTATACGACCAACAGGGGCCGCCGGAGAAAAACTGTTTTTT.

This clone was seen just once. CDR3 amino acids: CASSEPLGRARGTEAFF. The CDR3 nucleotides are TGTGCCAGTAGTGAGCCTCTTGGTCGGGCCCGGGGGACTGAAGCTTTCTTT. The chain has TRBV19 and TRBJ1-1; perhaps TRBD1 as D (5 bases). From germline, CDR1 is LNHDA and CDR2 SQIVND (reference sequence). The CDR3 loop spans 17 amino acids. V was shortened by 5 bases and J by 5 bases, with 24 bases between the two germline ends. Based on the CDR3 plus reference TRBV19 and TRBJ1-1, the full variable domain is DGGITQSPKYLFRKEGQNVTLSCEQNLNHDAMYWYRQDPGQGLRLIYYSQIVNDFQKGDIAEGYSVSREKKESFPLTVTSAQKNPTAFYLCASSEPLGRARGTEAFFGQGTRLTVV.

This chain joins TRBV7-8 and TRBJ1-2, with D perhaps matching TRBD1 (5 bases). V lost 1 base to trimming and J lost 6 bases, with 9 bases between them. CDR3 length equals 13 residues. Germline CDR1 reads SGHVS; CDR2 reads FQNEAQ. The CDR3 is CASSLDPGNGYTF. In DNA, the CDR3 is TGTGCCAGCAGCTTAGATCCAGGGAATGGCTACACCTTC.

This clone occurred once. V gene TRBV19 combines with J gene TRBJ1-6; TRBD1 agrees at 9 bases. There are 14 residues in the CDR3. Germline V CDR1 and CDR2: LNHDA, SQIVND (reference sequence). J was trimmed by 8 bases and V by 6 bases; bases with no gene match: 5. This CDR3 reads CASRPGTGYSPLHF. CDR3 nucleotides: TGTGCCAGTAGGCCCGGGACAGGGTATTCACCCCTCCACTTT.

The gene calls are TRBV5-1 and TRBJ2-3; D is unresolved. V was pared by 4 bases and J by 0 bases, with 9 bases between. This CDR3 has 14 amino acids. Germline assignment: CDR1 SGHRS and CDR2 YFSETQ. CDR3 protein: CASSGLGSTDTQYF. The CDR3 DNA follows: TGCGCCAGCAGCGGGCTAGGGAGCACAGATACGCAGTATTTT.

This chain connects TRBV4-1 to TRBJ2-1; tentatively, D is TRBD2 (5 bases). This CDR3 region has 13 residues. The V end was cut by 2 bases, the J end by 8 bases, with 10 bases between. Germline-derived CDR1 and CDR2 are MGHRA and YSYEKL. CDR3 in amino acids: CASSQLAFHEQFF. The DNA for the CDR3 is TGCGCCAGCAGCCAATTAGCGTTCCATGAGCAGTTCTTC.

The rearrangement joins TRBV7-9 to TRBJ2-7; 10 bases align to TRBD2. Germline V CDR1 and CDR2: SEHNR, FQNEAQ (reference sequence). This CDR3 spans 15 amino acids. V was clipped by 5 bases and J by 3 bases; unmatched bases: 7. This CDR3 is CASSPGLAADYEQYF. CDR3 DNA sequence: TGTGCCAGCAGCCCCGGACTAGCGGCCGACTACGAGCAGTACTTC. The whole variable domain, filled in from reference TRBV7-9 and TRBJ2-7, reads DTGVSQNPRHKITKRGQNVTFRCDPISEHNRLYWYRQTLGQGPEFLTYFQNEAQLEKSRLLSDRFSAERPKGSFSTLEIQRTEQGDSAMYLCASSPGLAADYEQYFGPGTRLTVT.

This clone has a handful of counts. This chain uses TRBV7-9 with TRBJ1-2; 10 bases map to TRBD1. Losses at the gene ends were 1 base for V and 8 bases for J; bases not matched to a gene: 7. CDR3 length: 15 residues. Germline V gene lookup returns CDR1 SEHNR and CDR2 FQNEAQ (reference sequence). The DNA for the CDR3 is TGTGCCAGCAGCTTAGTGGACAGGGGGGATTACGGCTACACCTTC. This gives the protein CASSLVDRGDYGYTF. Supplemented by reference TRBV7-9 and TRBJ1-2, the full variable domain reads DTGVSQNPRHKITKRGQNVTFRCDPISEHNRLYWYRQTLGQGPEFLTYFQNEAQLEKSRLLSDRFSAERPKGSFSTLEIQRTEQGDSAMYLCASSLVDRGDYGYTFGSGTRLTVV.

This clone was recorded once. The chain joins TRBV3-1 (or the pseudogene TRBV3-2) to TRBJ2-5; TRBD1 agrees at 8 bases. CDR1 is LGHDT and CDR2 is YNNKEL in the germline V gene (reference sequence). The junction had 11 bases not matched to a gene; V was cut back by 4 bases and J by 1 base. The CDR3 covers 17 residues. The CDR3 bases are TGTGCCAGCAGCCCGATAGGACAGGGTGGCCCCCAAGAGACCCAGTACTTC. As protein: CASSPIGQGGPQETQYF.

The rearrangement links TRBV5-1 to TRBJ2-7; D is unclear. The germline V gene has CDR1 SGHRS and CDR2 YFSETQ. The V end was cut by 10 bases, the J end by 7 bases, with 9 bases between. The CDR3 length is 9 residues. The CDR3: CAPVEEQYF. The CDR3 coding sequence is TGCGCCCCGGTAGAGGAGCAGTACTTC. Combining the CDR3 with reference TRBV5-1 and TRBJ2-7 gives the whole variable domain KAGVTQTPRYLIKTRGQQVTLSCSPISGHRSVSWYQQTPGQGLQFLFEYFSETQRNKGNFPGRFSGRQFSNSRSEMNVSTLELGDSALYLCAPVEEQYFGPGTRLTVT.